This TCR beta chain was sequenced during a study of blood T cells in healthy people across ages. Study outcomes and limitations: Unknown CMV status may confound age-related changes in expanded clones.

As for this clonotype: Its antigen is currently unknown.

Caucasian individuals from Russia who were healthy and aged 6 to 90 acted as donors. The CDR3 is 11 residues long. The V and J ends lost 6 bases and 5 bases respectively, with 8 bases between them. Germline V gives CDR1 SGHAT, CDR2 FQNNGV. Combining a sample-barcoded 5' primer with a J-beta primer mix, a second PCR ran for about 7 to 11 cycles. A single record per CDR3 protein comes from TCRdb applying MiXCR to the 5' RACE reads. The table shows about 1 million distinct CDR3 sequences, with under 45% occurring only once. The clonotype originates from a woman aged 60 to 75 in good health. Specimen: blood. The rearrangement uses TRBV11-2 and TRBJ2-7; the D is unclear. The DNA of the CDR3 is TGTGCCAGCAGAATTGGTGACGAGCAGTACTTC. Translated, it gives CASRIGDEQYF.